What follows are 9 T cell receptor beta chains derived from one specimen sequenced in a study of early T cells in non-severe SARS-CoV-2 infection. In TCRdb, the 5' RACE reads were re-called with MiXCR into one record per CDR3 protein. Of roughly 57,000 distinct CDR3 sequences listed, more than 10% are singletons. This specimen consisted of whole blood, obtained at baseline. Receptors were obtained from an adult who was a healthcare worker with PCR-confirmed SARS-CoV-2 infection or an uninfected control (not recorded which).

The chain carries TRBV18 and TRBJ1-3; 8 nucleotides match TRBD1. The V gene end was trimmed by 3 bases and the J gene end by 1 base; junction bases not matched to a gene: 5. From germline, CDR1 is KGHSH and CDR2 LQKENI. CDR3 length: 16 residues. CDR3 loop: CASSPPTGGSGNTIYF. CDR3 bases: TGTGCCAGCTCACCGCCTACAGGGGGATCTGGAAACACCATATATTTT.

As concerns this clonotype: A read error may be the cause here, since a much bigger clone is one base away. The genes are TRBV28 and TRBJ1-1, with D possibly being TRBD1 (6 bases). This CDR3 region has 12 residues. The germline gives CDR1 MDHEN, CDR2 SYDVKM. CDR3 region: CVSSINRAKAFF. CDR3 nucleotide sequence: TGTGTCAGCAGTATCAACAGGGCCAAAGCTTTCTTT.

The gene calls are TRBV7-9 and TRBJ2-1, with no clear D. The CDR3 sequence is 13 residues long. Germline-derived CDR1 and CDR2 are SEHNR and FQNEAQ (reference sequence). Trimming removed 1 base at V and 5 bases at J, with 6 bases between. This CDR3 reads CASSLEQHNEQFF. The CDR3 DNA reads TGTGCCAGCAGCTTAGAGCAACACAATGAGCAGTTCTTC. The whole variable domain, filled in from reference TRBV7-9 and TRBJ2-1, reads DTGVSQNPRHKITKRGQNVTFRCDPISEHNRLYWYRQTLGQGPEFLTYFQNEAQLEKSRLLSDRFSAERPKGSFSTLEIQRTEQGDSAMYLCASSLEQHNEQFFGPGTRLTVL.

J is TRBJ1-1 and V is TRBV28; TRBD1 matches 10 bases. The CDR3 extends over 16 amino acids. After removal of 5 bases from V and 0 bases from J, the junction contained 6 bases not matched to a gene. CDR1 MDHEN and CDR2 SYDVKM come from the germline V gene. The CDR3 is CASSTRDRGMNTEAFF. DNA for the CDR3: TGTGCCAGCAGTACCCGGGACAGGGGCATGAACACTGAAGCTTTCTTT.

This clonotype appeared a few times. CDR3 in amino acids: CASSITGLQETQYF. In DNA form, the CDR3 reads TGTGCCAGTAGTATAACAGGGCTGCAAGAGACCCAGTACTTC. The chain has TRBV19 and TRBJ2-5; TRBD1 is a possible D gene (6 bases). Per the germline V gene, CDR1 is LNHDA and CDR2 is SQIVND (reference sequence). This CDR3 spans 14 amino acids. The V gene lost 2 bases and the J gene lost 2 bases, with 9 bases spanning the gap.

In its sample, this clonotype was seen a few times. V gene TRBV12-3 or TRBV12-4 combines with J gene TRBJ2-2; possibly TRBD1 for D (6 bases). CDR3 length: 15 amino acids. V was trimmed by 6 bases and J by 3 bases, leaving 14 bases between them. This CDR3 is CASSLVAGDTGELFF. The CDR3 nucleotides are TGTGCCAGCAGCCTTGTGGCAGGGGACACCGGGGAGCTGTTTTTT.

The chain employs TRBV6-2 or TRBV6-3 and TRBJ1-1; the D is unclear. Trimming cost V 2 bases and J 3 bases, with 10 bases left between them. The germline V gene has CDR1 MNHEY and CDR2 SVGEGT. The CDR3 consists of 14 residues. CDR3 nucleotide sequence: TGTGCCAGCAGTTACCAAGGAAGCGACACTGAAGCTTTCTTT. Translating gives CASSYQGSDTEAFF.

The chain couples TRBV5-4 to TRBJ1-1; D not resolved. This CDR3 has 12 residues. Trimming left V 1 base short and J 3 bases short, with 4 bases between. Germline CDR1 reads SGHNT; CDR2 reads YYREEE (reference sequence). The CDR3 nucleotides read TGTGCCAGCAGCTTGTACGACACTGAAGCTTTCTTT. Translation: CASSLYDTEAFF.

The genes are TRBV12-3 or TRBV12-4 and TRBJ2-2, with D possibly matching TRBD1 (6 bases). V lost 6 bases, J lost 3 bases, and 11 bases lay in between. The CDR3 is made up of 14 amino acids. CDR3 region: CASRGQGYTGELFF. CDR3 sequence (DNA): TGTGCCAGCAGGGGGCAGGGGTACACCGGGGAGCTGTTTTTT.